These T cell receptor beta chains were read from a single sample in a study of blood T cells in healthy people across ages. TCRdb re-analysed the 5' RACE reads in MiXCR, keeping a single row per CDR3 protein. The data hold 650,000 to 1,000,000 distinct CDR3 sequences, with about 37% observed a single time. Sequencing was performed on blood. These TCRs come from a man between 18 and 35 years old in good health. The CDR3 runs from the conserved cysteine through the conserved F or W. The D gene is left open where the match is weak. Where a row states a size, it is once, few, many or the class of an expanded clone; other rows omit it.

clone_size: few
v_call: TRBV25-1
j_call: TRBJ1-2
d_call: -
cdr3_aa: CASSEAPDNYGYTF
cdr3_nt: TGTGCCAGCAGTGAAGCCCCAGATAACTATGGCTACACCTTC

clone_size: few
v_call: TRBV20-1
j_call: TRBJ2-6
d_call: TRBD1
cdr3_aa: CSAREGQGYSGANVLTF
cdr3_nt: TGCAGTGCTAGAGAGGGACAGGGTTACTCTGGGGCCAACGTCCTGACTTTC

clone_size: -
v_call: TRBV7-3
j_call: TRBJ2-2
d_call: -
cdr3_aa: CASSFGPNSNTGELFF
cdr3_nt: TGTGCCAGCAGCTTCGGACCGAACTCGAACACCGGGGAGCTGTTTTTT

clone_size: -
v_call: TRBV28
j_call: TRBJ1-2
d_call: -
cdr3_aa: CASSDQGSDGYTF
cdr3_nt: TGTGCCAGCAGTGATCAGGGGTCGGATGGCTACACCTTC

clone_size: -
v_call: TRBV6-6
j_call: TRBJ2-3
d_call: -
cdr3_aa: CASSFYAAGTADTQYF
cdr3_nt: TGTGCCAGCAGTTTTTATGCGGCAGGGACGGCAGATACGCAGTATTTT

clone_size: -
v_call: TRBV5-1
j_call: TRBJ2-7
d_call: -
cdr3_aa: CASSLEADSGEQYF
cdr3_nt: TGCGCCAGCAGCTTGGAGGCTGATTCTGGCGAGCAGTACTTC

clone_size: -
v_call: TRBV4-2
j_call: TRBJ1-1
d_call: -
cdr3_aa: CASSPQEVKGTKAFF
cdr3_nt: TGTGCCAGCAGCCCCCAGGAGGTGAAAGGGACTAAAGCTTTCTTT

clone_size: -
v_call: TRBV27
j_call: TRBJ1-2
d_call: -
cdr3_aa: CASRTGLSNYGYTF
cdr3_nt: TGTGCCAGCCGTACAGGACTTTCTAACTATGGCTACACCTTC

clone_size: -
v_call: TRBV6-5
j_call: TRBJ1-5
d_call: -
cdr3_aa: CASKDITENQPQHF
cdr3_nt: TGTGCCAGCAAAGACATAACAGAGAATCAGCCCCAGCATTTT

clone_size: few
v_call: TRBV7-2
j_call: TRBJ2-5
d_call: -
cdr3_aa: CASSLRLFGTGDLQETQYF
cdr3_nt: TGTGCCAGCAGCTTAAGACTTTTCGGGACCGGGGACCTACAAGAGACCCAGTACTTC

clone_size: -
v_call: TRBV29-1
j_call: TRBJ1-1
d_call: -
cdr3_aa: CSASGWGSEAFF
cdr3_nt: TGCAGCGCCTCAGGGTGGGGCTCTGAAGCTTTCTTT

clone_size: -
v_call: TRBV20-1
j_call: TRBJ2-5
d_call: -
cdr3_aa: CSAPPGGEETQYF
cdr3_nt: TGCAGTGCTCCCCCGGGGGGCGAAGAGACCCAGTACTTC

clone_size: few
v_call: TRBV7-6
j_call: TRBJ1-4
d_call: -
cdr3_aa: CASSLRPRSSEKLFF
cdr3_nt: TGTGCCAGCAGCTTAAGGCCTAGGTCGAGTGAAAAACTGTTTTTT

clone_size: -
v_call: TRBV6-2/TRBV6-3
j_call: TRBJ2-2
d_call: TRBD1
cdr3_aa: CASTTGGPPTGELFF
cdr3_nt: TGTGCCAGCACCACAGGGGGCCCCCCCACCGGGGAGCTGTTTTTT

clone_size: few
v_call: TRBV12-3/TRBV12-4
j_call: TRBJ1-2
d_call: TRBD1
cdr3_aa: CASRISGTGGHGYTF
cdr3_nt: TGTGCCAGCAGAATCTCCGGGACAGGGGGCCACGGCTACACCTTC

clone_size: few
v_call: TRBV2
j_call: TRBJ2-1
d_call: TRBD2
cdr3_aa: CASRGLAVGDEQFF
cdr3_nt: TGTGCCAGCAGAGGACTAGCGGTCGGCGATGAGCAGTTCTTC

clone_size: -
v_call: TRBV20-1
j_call: TRBJ2-1
d_call: -
cdr3_aa: CSASTQSKNNEQFF
cdr3_nt: TGCAGTGCTAGCACACAGAGCAAAAACAATGAGCAGTTCTTC

clone_size: -
v_call: TRBV25-1
j_call: TRBJ2-2
d_call: TRBD2
cdr3_aa: CASSQGLAVGELFF
cdr3_nt: TGTGCCAGCAGCCAGGGACTAGCGGTGGGGGAGCTGTTTTTT

clone_size: -
v_call: TRBV5-1
j_call: TRBJ2-7
d_call: -
cdr3_aa: CASRTPGRYEQYF
cdr3_nt: TGCGCCAGCAGAACCCCGGGGCGCTACGAGCAGTACTTC

clone_size: few
v_call: TRBV4-1
j_call: TRBJ2-1
d_call: -
cdr3_aa: CASSLFLDSGYNEQFF
cdr3_nt: TGCGCCAGCAGCCTTTTTTTGGACAGCGGTTACAATGAGCAGTTCTTC

clone_size: -
v_call: TRBV7-9
j_call: TRBJ2-1
d_call: -
cdr3_aa: CASSPTFDRNEQFF
cdr3_nt: TGTGCCAGCAGCCCTACGTTCGACCGGAATGAGCAGTTCTTC

clone_size: few
v_call: TRBV20-1
j_call: TRBJ2-1
d_call: TRBD2
cdr3_aa: CSAPRGLAGGNNEQFF
cdr3_nt: TGCAGTGCTCCTAGGGGACTAGCGGGGGGGAACAATGAGCAGTTCTTC

clone_size: -
v_call: TRBV6-6
j_call: TRBJ1-6
d_call: -
cdr3_aa: CASSPLGDNSPLHF
cdr3_nt: TGTGCCAGCAGCCCACTGGGGGATAATTCACCCCTCCACTTT

clone_size: few
v_call: TRBV7-9
j_call: TRBJ1-5
d_call: TRBD1
cdr3_aa: CASSLALDRAQPQHF
cdr3_nt: TGTGCCAGCAGCTTAGCGTTAGACAGGGCCCAGCCCCAGCATTTT

clone_size: many
v_call: TRBV29-1
j_call: TRBJ2-7
d_call: -
cdr3_aa: CSVVWDGTYEQYF
cdr3_nt: TGCAGCGTTGTATGGGACGGAACCTACGAGCAGTACTTC

clone_size: -
v_call: TRBV6-2/TRBV6-3
j_call: TRBJ2-7
d_call: -
cdr3_aa: CASSSEAGDEQYF
cdr3_nt: TGTGCCAGCAGCTCCGAGGCTGGGGACGAGCAGTACTTC

clone_size: -
v_call: TRBV20-1
j_call: TRBJ2-6
d_call: -
cdr3_aa: CSARQTTGANVLTF
cdr3_nt: TGCAGTGCCAGACAGACCACTGGGGCCAACGTCCTGACTTTC

clone_size: -
v_call: TRBV9
j_call: TRBJ1-3
d_call: -
cdr3_aa: CASSVVGSSGTTIYF
cdr3_nt: TGTGCCAGCAGCGTAGTGGGCAGCTCTGGAACCACCATATATTTT

clone_size: -
v_call: TRBV3-1
j_call: TRBJ2-7
d_call: TRBD2
cdr3_aa: CASSQDPSGGIYEQYF
cdr3_nt: TGTGCCAGCAGCCAAGATCCTAGCGGGGGGATCTACGAGCAGTACTTC

clone_size: few
v_call: TRBV12-3/TRBV12-4
j_call: TRBJ1-1
d_call: TRBD1
cdr3_aa: CAGRGQNTEAFF
cdr3_nt: TGTGCCGGCAGGGGGCAAAACACTGAAGCTTTCTTT

clone_size: few
v_call: TRBV7-2
j_call: TRBJ1-5
d_call: -
cdr3_aa: CASSQGTLNQPQHF
cdr3_nt: TGTGCCAGCAGCCAGGGGACGTTAAATCAGCCCCAGCATTTT

clone_size: -
v_call: TRBV20-1
j_call: TRBJ2-2
d_call: TRBD2
cdr3_aa: CSARKLAGDKIDTGELFF
cdr3_nt: TGCAGTGCTAGAAAACTAGCGGGCGACAAAATCGACACCGGGGAGCTGTTTTTT

clone_size: -
v_call: TRBV7-3
j_call: TRBJ1-2
d_call: TRBD1
cdr3_aa: CASSPAGQGMGYGYTF
cdr3_nt: TGTGCCAGCAGCCCTGCGGGACAGGGTATGGGCTATGGCTACACCTTC